The text below deals with one TCR beta chain. Its specificity is not known. Relative to the germline gene, one junction end is altered; a read error may explain this. The sample belongs to a study of blood T cells in healthy people across ages. Broader study findings: Whereas aged donors had fewer naive CD4+ cells, long-lived donors had more of them and higher diversity.

PCR was performed a second time for 7 to 11 cycles using a sample-barcoded 5' primer and a J-beta primer mix. Each cDNA was tagged by a template-switch adaptor containing 12 random nucleotides. MiXCR was run by TCRdb on the 5' RACE reads, yielding one entry per CDR3 protein. Of hundreds of thousands of distinct CDR3 sequences in the sample, 32% are singletons; the top ten hold approximately 15%. Per sample, no less than 5 micrograms of total RNA were extracted. This TCR came from a woman aged 80 or over in good health. Sample: blood.

The CDR3 coding sequence is TGTGCCAGCAGTTTGATAGCTAGCGGGACCCCAGATATGCAGTATTTT. This sequence encodes CASSLIASGTPDMQYF. The chain joins TRBV12-3 or TRBV12-4 to TRBJ2-3, with 9 positions matching TRBD2. The CDR3 has 16 amino acids.